This T cell receptor (beta chain) came from a study of Graves' ophthalmopathy and Graves' hyperthyroidism. Ten or more counts support this clonotype. The CDR3 has 12 amino acids. Germline-derived CDR1 and CDR2 are MNHEY and SVGEGT. Losses at the gene ends were 6 bases for V and 7 bases for J; bases not matched to a gene: 5. Investigators amplified TCR beta CDR3 regions from RNA transcripts. The first round was an RT-PCR with HTBI primers, and the second round was a multiplex PCR. Each CDR3 protein is one row after TCRdb ran MiXCR on the multiplex PCR reads. The sample records 210,000 or so distinct CDR3 sequences, around 28% being singletons.

This chain uses TRBV6-2 or TRBV6-3 with TRBJ2-7, with 8 bases that match TRBD1. The source of this sequence is a man aged 45-65 years with Graves' ophthalmopathy. Specimen: peripheral blood. The CDR3 DNA follows: TGTGCCAGCAGAAAACAGGGGGGAGAGCAGTACTTC. This encodes CASRKQGGEQYF.